Each of the 30 T cell receptor beta chains below was sequenced from the same sample in a study of blood T cell repertoires in COVID-19. Sequenced by immunoSEQ multiplex PCR; TCRdb stores in-frame clones only, minus some. The sample holds about 200,000 clones, roughly 87% seen once. Sequences were obtained from PBMCs or T cells enriched from blood (not recorded which). These receptors originate from a woman younger than 45 who had recovered from COVID-19.

This clone was recorded a few times. DNA for the CDR3: TGCGCCAGCAGCCAAGATCGCTTGATCGCGGGAGGCTCGGATACGCAGTATTTT. It translates to CASSQDRLIAGGSDTQYF. V gene TRBV4-3 combines with J gene TRBJ2-3; 8 positions match TRBD2. Germline V gene lookup returns CDR1 LGHNA and CDR2 YSLEER. V was clipped by 0 bases and J by 6 bases; unmatched bases: 14. The CDR3 is 18 amino acids.

The V call is TRBV9, the J call TRBJ2-3; 15 bases match TRBD2. This CDR3 has 16 amino acids. Germline V lookup: CDR1 SGDLS, CDR2 YYNGEE. J was trimmed by 7 bases and V by 2 bases; bases with no gene match: 5. The CDR3 loop reads CASSVGLAGGDYTQYF. In nucleotides, the CDR3 is TGTGCCAGCAGCGTTGGACTAGCGGGAGGGGACTATACGCAGTATTTT. The full variable domain, in which reference TRBV9 and TRBJ2-3 provide the parts outside the CDR3, is DSGVTQTPKHLITATGQRVTLRCSPRSGDLSVYWYQQSLDQGLQFLIQYYNGEERAKGNILERFSAQQFPDLHSELNLSSLELGDSALYFCASSVGLAGGDYTQYFGPGTRLTVL.

This chain joins TRBV11-2 and TRBJ1-4; 12 bases are shared with TRBD1. The germline CDR1 and CDR2 sequences are SGHAT and FQNNGV. There are 16 residues in the CDR3. V gave up 1 base and J gave up 7 bases; unmatched junction bases: 4. The CDR3 DNA reads as TGTGCCAGCAGCTTAGGGGACAGGGGGCGCCGTGAAAAACTGTTTTTT. This encodes CASSLGDRGRREKLFF.

The chain is built from TRBV7-8 and TRBJ2-5, with 8 bases matching TRBD1. The trim removed 0 bases at V and 4 bases at J, leaving 13 bases unmatched. CDR1 and CDR2 (germline): SGHVS, FQNEAQ. The CDR3 is made up of 18 amino acids. CDR3 loop: CASSLALGQAGLGETQYF. For the CDR3, the DNA is TGTGCCAGCAGCTTAGCGCTGGGACAGGCGGGTTTGGGAGAGACCCAGTACTTC.

The rearrangement links TRBV19 to TRBJ1-6; tentatively, D is TRBD1 (5 bases). Germline V CDR1 and CDR2: LNHDA, SQIVND (reference sequence). The V end lost 8 bases, the J end lost 7 bases, and 15 bases lay between the germline ends. The CDR3 covers 14 residues. The CDR3 sequence is CASSKGRGNSPLHF. The CDR3 DNA reads as TGTGCCAGTTCTAAGGGTCGGGGGAATTCACCCCTCCACTTT.

V is TRBV14 and J is TRBJ1-1, with 8 nucleotides matching TRBD1. In germline, CDR1 is SGHDN, CDR2 FVKESK. The CDR3 is 13 amino acids. Germline trimming cut 4 bases from V and 4 bases from J; bases unmatched to any gene: 2. Here the CDR3 DNA reads TGTGCCAGCAGCCCAGACAGGGGCACTGAAGCTTTCTTT. It encodes CASSPDRGTEAFF.

This clone was detected only once. This sequence joins TRBV4-3 and TRBJ1-5; TRBD1 matches 7 bases. Trimming removed 0 bases from V and 5 bases from J; junction bases left unmatched: 4. The CDR3 covers 15 residues. Per the germline V gene, CDR1 is LGHNA and CDR2 is YSLEER. CDR3 nucleotide sequence: TGCGCCAGCAGCCAAGATGGACAGGTTTATCAGCCCCAGCATTTT. Translating gives CASSQDGQVYQPQHF.

V gene TRBV11-3 combines with J gene TRBJ2-3; a weak D match, TRBD2 (6 bases). The germline V gene has CDR1 SGHNT and CDR2 YENEEA. V lost 3 bases and J 7 bases, leaving 17 bases between the germline ends. CDR3 length equals 15 residues. CDR3 nucleotide sequence: TGTGCCAGCAGCTTGGGTCGGAGGACTACGAATACGCAGTATTTT. Translating it yields CASSLGRRTTNTQYF.

V and J are TRBV5-4 and TRBJ2-5; D unclear. From germline, CDR1 is SGHNT and CDR2 YYREEE (reference sequence). The CDR3 consists of 15 residues. The germline V and J ends were trimmed by 0 bases and 1 base, with 10 bases remaining between them. CDR3 nucleotide sequence: TGTGCCAGCAGCTTGGATACAGACCTCCAAGAGACCCAGTACTTC. Translating gives CASSLDTDLQETQYF.

The chain employs TRBV29-1 and TRBJ1-1, with a possible D match to TRBD1 (5 bases). Germline V gene data show CDR1 as SQVTM and CDR2 as ANQGSEA. Deletions cut 8 bases from V and 1 base from J, with 17 bases between. The CDR3 contains 14 residues. In nucleotides, the CDR3 is TGCAGCCATAAAGGGCGGGGGAGGAACACTGAAGCTTTCTTT. Translated, it gives CSHKGRGRNTEAFF. The full variable domain, its missing parts supplied by reference TRBV29-1 and TRBJ1-1, is SAVISQKPSRDICQRGTSLTIQCQVDSQVTMMFWYRQQPGQSLTLIATANQGSEATYESGFVIDKFPISRPNLTFSTLTVSNMSPEDSSIYLCSHKGRGRNTEAFFGQGTRLTVV.

The chain is built from TRBV5-1 and TRBJ2-7, with D tentatively TRBD1 (6 bases). The CDR3 has 14 amino acids. The germline V gene has CDR1 SGHRS and CDR2 YFSETQ. V lost 0 bases to trimming and J lost 6 bases, with 13 bases between them. CDR3 residues: CASSLGRQGSEQYF. CDR3 nucleotides: TGCGCCAGCAGCTTGGGCAGGCAGGGGTCCGAGCAGTACTTC. Complete variable domain (other parts from reference TRBV5-1 and TRBJ2-7): KAGVTQTPRYLIKTRGQQVTLSCSPISGHRSVSWYQQTPGQGLQFLFEYFSETQRNKGNFPGRFSGRQFSNSRSEMNVSTLELGDSALYLCASSLGRQGSEQYFGPGTRLTVT.

A few counts support this clone. V is TRBV12-3 or TRBV12-4 and J is TRBJ1-2; maybe TRBD1 (6 bases). The CDR3 totals 11 residues. Between the trimmed V and J ends, which lost 6 bases and 7 bases, there was a span of 9 bases. The CDR3 region is CASRSGAGYTF. The CDR3 nucleotides are TGTGCCAGCAGGTCAGGGGCTGGCTACACCTTC.

The rearrangement joins TRBV4-3 to TRBJ1-2; TRBD1 is a possible D gene (5 bases). The CDR3 runs 14 residues. V lost 0 bases and J lost 4, with 9 bases in between. The germline CDR1 and CDR2 sequences are LGHNA and YSLEER. The CDR3 bases are TGCGCCAGCAGCCAAGACTGGGGGGGCTATGGCTACACCTTC. Protein sequence: CASSQDWGGYGYTF.

The genes are TRBV9 and TRBJ1-2; 7 bases map to TRBD1. Per the germline V gene, CDR1 is SGDLS and CDR2 is YYNGEE. The CDR3 covers 16 residues. The ends lost 0 bases at V and 4 bases at J; junction bases unmatched: 9. The CDR3 DNA reads as TGTGCCAGCAGCGTAGAGGGGACAGCGTTCCTCTATGGCTACACCTTC. Amino acids: CASSVEGTAFLYGYTF.

V is TRBV6-4 and J is TRBJ1-5; 7 nucleotides align to TRBD1. CDR1 is MRHNA and CDR2 is SNTAGT in the germline V gene. V trimming: 0 bases; J trimming: 9 bases; junction bases outside the gene matches: 2. CDR3 length equals 13 residues. The DNA for the CDR3 is TGTGCCAGCAGTGACTCGGCAGGGGGGCCCCAGCATTTT. Translating gives CASSDSAGGPQHF.

J is TRBJ2-1 and V is TRBV30; 11 bases agree with TRBD2. This CDR3 has 14 residues. Trimming cost V 1 base and J 4 bases; bases outside gene matches: 0. CDR1 is GTSNPN, CDR2 SVGIG, per germline (reference sequence). The CDR3 here is CAWSGLAGYNEQFF. Here the CDR3 DNA reads TGTGCCTGGAGTGGACTAGCGGGGTACAATGAGCAGTTCTTC.

This clone was picked up one time. The chain employs TRBV18 and TRBJ2-1; 7 bases are shared with TRBD2. Unmatched junction bases numbered 9, after V lost 3 bases and J lost 4 bases. The CDR3 has 16 amino acids. The germline V gene has CDR1 KGHSH and CDR2 LQKENI. The CDR3 sequence is CASSPLSSGSYNEQFF. CDR3 in DNA: TGTGCCAGCTCACCCCTCTCTAGCGGTAGTTACAATGAGCAGTTCTTC.

The V and J genes are TRBV4-3 and TRBJ2-7; D possibly corresponds to TRBD2 (6 bases). V lost 0 bases and J 0 bases, leaving 9 bases between the germline ends. There are 15 residues in the CDR3. The germline gives CDR1 LGHNA, CDR2 YSLEER. CDR3 coding DNA: TGCGCCAGCAGCCAAGAGGAGGGCAGCTCCTACGAGCAGTACTTC. Translating gives CASSQEEGSSYEQYF.

The rearrangement uses TRBV5-1 and TRBJ2-7; 11 bases match TRBD2. CDR1 and CDR2 (germline): SGHRS, YFSETQ. The CDR3 covers 15 residues. V was pared by 4 bases and J by 6 bases, with 9 bases of the junction left unmatched. The CDR3: CASSPFGTSGAEQYF. The CDR3 DNA is TGCGCCAGCAGCCCATTCGGGACTAGCGGTGCCGAGCAGTACTTC.

The chain recombines TRBV30 with TRBJ1-3; D not certain. Per the germline V gene, CDR1 is GTSNPN and CDR2 is SVGIG (reference sequence). V dropped 0 bases and J dropped 4 bases, with 16 bases sitting between them. The CDR3 runs 16 residues. The CDR3 spells CAWSVLKPGGGNTIYF. CDR3 nucleotides: TGTGCCTGGAGTGTCTTAAAGCCGGGAGGCGGAAACACCATATATTTT.

The chain joins TRBV9 to TRBJ1-1, with D unclear. The CDR3 sequence is 15 residues long. Trimming stripped 4 bases from V and 3 bases from J, with 16 bases between. Germline V gene sequence: CDR1 SGDLS, CDR2 YYNGEE. In DNA, the CDR3 is TGTGCCAGCAGCCCTGTGCATAGAGCGTACACTGAAGCTTTCTTT. As protein: CASSPVHRAYTEAFF.

The V gene is TRBV5-1, the J gene TRBJ1-2; a possible D gene is TRBD1 (5 bases). The CDR3 sequence is 14 residues long. CDR1 and CDR2 (germline): SGHRS, YFSETQ. Trimming left V 4 bases short and J 4 bases short, with 14 bases between. In nucleotides, the CDR3 is TGCGCCAGCAGCGTCGGAGGGACGGCCTATGGCTACACCTTC. Its translation is CASSVGGTAYGYTF.

The chain uses TRBV28 and TRBJ1-5; possibly TRBD1 for D (5 bases). From germline, CDR1 is MDHEN and CDR2 SYDVKM. The CDR3 runs 14 residues. The V end was cut by 6 bases, the J end by 9 bases, with 18 bases between. The CDR3 DNA reads as TGTGCCAGCAGGACCAGGGCATCGGTAGCGCCCCAGCATTTT. This encodes CASRTRASVAPQHF.

This clone has just one count. The CDR3: CASSEYQGTNEKLFF. The CDR3 coding sequence is TGTGCCAGCAGTGAATACCAGGGCACTAATGAAAAACTGTTTTTT. The rearrangement uses TRBV25-1 and TRBJ1-4, with D possibly TRBD1 on 5 matching bases. Germline CDR1 reads MGHDK; CDR2 reads SYGVNS. The V and J ends lost 0 bases and 2 bases respectively, with 7 bases between them. The CDR3 is 15 residues long.

The chain combines TRBV28 with TRBJ1-2; 7 nucleotides agree with TRBD1. Per germline, CDR1 MDHEN and CDR2 SYDVKM. This CDR3 spans 13 amino acids. V trimming: 4 bases; J trimming: 7 bases; junction bases outside the gene matches: 6. DNA of the CDR3: TGTGCCAGCAGTTACGCGACAGGGAGTGGCTACACCTTC. This gives the protein CASSYATGSGYTF.

J is TRBJ1-2 and V is TRBV14; a weak D match, TRBD1 (5 bases). Germline assignment: CDR1 SGHDN and CDR2 FVKESK. The V end lost 0 bases, the J end lost 4 bases, and 12 bases lay between the germline ends. The CDR3 consists of 15 residues. CDR3 coding DNA: TGTGCCAGCAGCCAAGATGAGGCAGGGCCCTATGGCTACACCTTC. This codes for CASSQDEAGPYGYTF. Looking up the rest from reference TRBV14 and TRBJ1-2 gives the full variable domain: EAGVTQFPSHSVIEKGQTVTLRCDPISGHDNLYWYRRVMGKEIKFLLHFVKESKQDESGMPNNRFLAERTGGTYSTLKVQPAELEDSGVYFCASSQDEAGPYGYTFGSGTRLTVV.

This clone was counted once. This chain joins TRBV27 and TRBJ1-6, with 7 nucleotides matching TRBD1. This CDR3 is built from 15 residues. Germline V gives CDR1 MNHEY, CDR2 SMNVEV (reference sequence). J was trimmed by 3 bases and V by 4 bases; bases with no gene match: 3. The CDR3 sequence is CASSWGTDYNSPLHF. The CDR3 nucleotides are TGTGCCAGCAGTTGGGGGACAGACTATAATTCACCCCTCCACTTT.

V usage is TRBV12-5 and J usage is TRBJ2-2; D might be TRBD2 (5 bases). Germline V lookup: CDR1 LGHNT, CDR2 FRNRAP. Trimming removed 4 bases from V and 6 bases from J, with 18 bases in between. This CDR3 spans 16 amino acids. CDR3 nucleotides: TGTGCTAGTGGTTCCATGGGTCGAGGGTCCGCCGGGGAGCTGTTTTTT. It codes for CASGSMGRGSAGELFF. The whole variable domain, filled in from reference TRBV12-5 and TRBJ2-2, reads DARVTQTPRHKVTEMGQEVTMRCQPILGHNTVFWYRQTMMQGLELLAYFRNRAPLDDSGMPKDRFSAEMPDATLATLKIQPSEPRDSAVYFCASGSMGRGSAGELFFGEGSRLTVL.

This clone is medium-sized. This sequence joins TRBV11-3 and TRBJ2-5; the D gene is possibly TRBD2 (5 bases). Germline V gives CDR1 SGHNT, CDR2 YENEEA. The V gene lost 3 bases and the J gene lost 10 bases, with 12 bases spanning the gap. The CDR3 extends over 12 amino acids. This chain's CDR3 is CASSFQREGQYF. The CDR3 DNA sequence: TGTGCCAGCAGCTTTCAACGGGAAGGCCAGTACTTC.

The rearrangement links TRBV7-9 to TRBJ2-3; 7 nucleotides agree with TRBD2. CDR1 is SEHNR, CDR2 FQNEAQ, per germline (reference sequence). CDR3 length equals 14 residues. J lost 4 bases, V lost 2 bases, and 3 bases had no gene match. CDR3 nucleotide sequence: TGTGCCAGCAGCTTAATGAGCGGGGCAGATACGCAGTATTTT. This translates into CASSLMSGADTQYF.